This TCR beta chain was identified during a study of OX40 agonist ivuxolimab in advanced cancers. Per the germline V gene, CDR1 is LNHNV and CDR2 is YYDKDF (reference sequence). This CDR3 region has 13 residues. V dropped 0 bases and J dropped 1 base, with 3 bases sitting between them. TCRdb keeps only in-frame clones here, not all; method: immunoSEQ multiplex PCR. The data contain about 38,000 clones, around four fifths of them singletons. The TCR was taken from an adult with an advanced solid tumor such as melanoma, head and neck, liver or kidney cancer. V usage is TRBV15 and J usage is TRBJ1-1, with D uncertain. The source material was CD4+ or CD8+ T cells sorted from blood, sampled in a trial of the OX40 agonist ivuxolimab. DNA for the CDR3: TGTGCCACCAGCAGAGAACCGAACACTGAAGCTTTCTTT. Its protein is CATSREPNTEAFF.